This T cell receptor (beta chain) was captured by sequencing in a study of vaccination effects on CD4 cells after COVID-19. General study findings and limits: Marked clonal contraction of both clone types appeared late after vaccination. Within healthy vaccinees, only 1 of 255 vaccine-induced clones displayed cross-reactivity with common cold coronaviruses.

Sequencing used immunoSEQ multiplex PCR; TCRdb keeps in-frame clones, though not all of them. This table has approximately 30,000 clones, around 73% appearing once. After expansion with viral peptide pools in the ViraFEST assay, antigen-specific CD4+ T cells were sequenced. Following 10 days of culture, CD4+ T cells were isolated. Vaccinated recipients, who were negative for nucleocapsid antibodies, had no history of SARS-CoV-2 infection. Half the medium was swapped for IL-2 medium on days 3 and 7. The CDR3 has 14 residues. The germline V gene encodes CDR1 SGDLS and CDR2 YYNGEE. V was pared by 3 bases and J by 8 bases, with 17 bases between. Details on this clone: The antigen is undetermined.

This chain links TRBV9 with TRBJ1-2; D not resolved. The TCR originated in a human donor who received a COVID-19 vaccine. The sequencing here drew on CD4+ T cells from PBMCs cultured with HCoV-OC43 spike peptides, taken before COVID-19 vaccination. Subset meaning: HCoV-OC43 spike overlapping peptide pool stimulation. This CDR3 reads CASSALPGEVGYTF. In DNA form, the CDR3 reads TGTGCCAGCAGCGCCCTACCAGGTGAAGTCGGCTACACCTTC.